The next 31 T cell receptor beta chains were all read from a single sample in a study of early stage breast cancer tumors. Profiling relied on immunoSEQ multiplex PCR, and the TCRdb table lists in-frame clones only, not all of them. The sample records almost 55,000 clones, just over 90% being singletons. Sequencing was carried out using blood. The receptors shown here come from a person aged 65-85 years with breast cancer.

The rearrangement links TRBV19 to TRBJ1-1; 8 positions agree with TRBD1. The V gene end was trimmed by 5 bases and the J gene end by 5 bases; junction bases not matched to a gene: 7. The CDR3 totals 14 residues. Germline V CDR1 and CDR2: LNHDA, SQIVND (reference sequence). CDR3 in amino acids: CASSHTGGRTEAFF. Written as DNA, the CDR3 is TGTGCCAGTAGTCACACAGGGGGTCGTACTGAAGCTTTCTTT.

This CDR3 reads CASRDSLYQETQYF. The CDR3 nucleotides are TGTGCCAGCAGGGACAGCTTGTACCAAGAGACCCAGTACTTC. This rearrangement joins TRBV11-2 to TRBJ2-5, with D maybe TRBD1 (6 bases). Trimming pared 6 bases from V and 0 bases from J, leaving 11 bases between. The CDR3 extends over 14 amino acids. CDR1 and CDR2 (germline): SGHAT, FQNNGV. Complete variable domain (other parts from reference TRBV11-2 and TRBJ2-5): EAGVAQSPRYKIIEKRQSVAFWCNPISGHATLYWYQQILGQGPKLLIQFQNNGVVDDSQLPKDRFSAERLKGVDSTLKIQPAKLEDSAVYLCASRDSLYQETQYFGPGTRLLVL.

The chain recombines TRBV11-2 with TRBJ2-7; 8 bases match TRBD2. V dropped 4 bases and J dropped 7; count of bases not matched to a gene: 21. This CDR3 comprises 18 residues. The germline CDR1 and CDR2 sequences are SGHAT and FQNNGV. The CDR3 region is CASSSPPGLGASWREQYF. CDR3 in DNA: TGTGCCAGCAGCTCTCCGCCGGGACTAGGGGCTTCTTGGAGAGAGCAGTACTTC.

This clone was observed a handful of times. V is TRBV27 and J is TRBJ1-2, with TRBD1 matching over 11 bases. From germline, CDR1 is MNHEY and CDR2 SMNVEV (reference sequence). The CDR3 is 15 residues long. J was trimmed by 4 bases and V by 8 bases; bases with no gene match: 9. The DNA for the CDR3 is TGTGCCAGCCACCGGGACAGGGGGGTTGGCTATGGCTACACCTTC. It codes for CASHRDRGVGYGYTF.

This rearrangement joins TRBV7-8 to TRBJ1-1, with 7 bases lining up with TRBD1. The length of the CDR3 is 12 residues. Germline values: CDR1 SGHVS, CDR2 FQNEAQ. Losses at the gene ends were 5 bases for V and 10 bases for J; bases not matched to a gene: 7. CDR3 sequence (DNA): TGTGCCAGCAGCCGTGACAGGGACGGAGCTTTCTTT. Its protein product is CASSRDRDGAFF.

J is TRBJ2-7 and V is TRBV6-1, with D unclear. The CDR3 has 14 amino acids. With 1 base removed from V and 7 bases from J, the gap between germline ends came to 14 bases. CDR1 MNHNS and CDR2 SASEGT come from the germline V gene. CDR3 in DNA: TGTGCCAGCAGTGAAGATCTGTTGCGCCCTGAGCAGTACTTC. Encoded protein: CASSEDLLRPEQYF.

DNA of the CDR3: TGTGCCAGCAGCTGGGGGACAGGTGGGTTTCTCGAGCAGTACTTC. It codes for CASSWGTGGFLEQYF. The chain combines TRBV11-2 with TRBJ2-7; 8 bases agree with TRBD1. Germline V CDR1 and CDR2: SGHAT, FQNNGV. The CDR3 is 15 residues long. The junction had 11 bases not matched to a gene; V was cut back by 4 bases and J by 6 bases.

The chain links TRBV30 to TRBJ2-1; tentative D call: TRBD1 (6 bases). This CDR3 comprises 11 residues. V lost 5 bases to trimming and J lost 4 bases, with 6 bases between them. CDR1 GTSNPN and CDR2 SVGIG come from the germline V gene (reference sequence). CDR3 loop: CAWDRYNEQFF. CDR3 DNA sequence: TGTGCCTGGGACAGGTACAATGAGCAGTTCTTC.

The CDR3 region is CAIRAGGEQPQHF. CDR3 coding DNA: TGTGCCATCAGGGCCGGGGGGGAGCAGCCCCAGCATTTT. The rearrangement uses TRBV10-3 and TRBJ1-5; weak D call: TRBD1 (5 bases). CDR1 is ENHRY and CDR2 is SYGVKD in the germline V gene. V gave up 6 bases and J gave up 7 bases, with 13 bases separating them. This CDR3 is built from 13 residues.

The chain links TRBV5-1 to TRBJ2-3, with 8 nucleotides matching TRBD2. This CDR3 region has 17 residues. Germline values: CDR1 SGHRS, CDR2 YFSETQ. The V segment lost 4 bases and the J segment 1 base; nucleotides outside the gene matches: 11. The CDR3 is CASSPLGGASGTDTQYF. The CDR3 bases are TGCGCCAGCAGCCCCCTCGGGGGGGCAAGCGGCACAGATACGCAGTATTTT.

V is TRBV7-2 and J is TRBJ2-3, with TRBD2 matching over 11 bases. After removal of 1 base from V and 5 bases from J, the junction contained 11 bases not matched to a gene. Germline CDR1 reads SGHTA; CDR2 reads FQGNSA. This CDR3 is built from 18 residues. The CDR3 is CASSLERLSGRVGDTQYF. The CDR3, as DNA: TGTGCCAGCAGCTTAGAACGGCTTAGCGGGAGGGTCGGAGATACGCAGTATTTT. The full variable domain, in which reference TRBV7-2 and TRBJ2-3 provide the parts outside the CDR3, is GAGVSQSPSNKVTEKGKDVELRCDPISGHTALYWYRQSLGQGLEFLIYFQGNSAPDKSGLPSDRFSAERTGGSVSTLTIQRTQQEDSAVYLCASSLERLSGRVGDTQYFGPGTRLTVL.

V usage is TRBV5-1 and J usage is TRBJ2-7; 8 bases match TRBD2. The V gene end was trimmed by 4 bases and the J gene end by 7 bases; junction bases not matched to a gene: 10. The CDR3 consists of 14 residues. Germline V gene lookup returns CDR1 SGHRS and CDR2 YFSETQ. The CDR3 is CASSAMTSAGEQYF. CDR3 DNA: TGCGCCAGCAGCGCTATGACTAGCGCAGGAGAGCAGTACTTC.

V gene TRBV21-1 combines with J gene TRBJ2-1; the table's D call, TRBD2, has no DNA check behind it. TRBV21-1 is a pseudogene segment. The CDR3 consists of 15 residues. CDR3 sequence: CASSKGGSAFDEQFF. The DNA of the CDR3 is TGTGCCAGCAGCAAGGGTGGTAGCGCTTTCGATGAGCAGTTCTTC.

This clone was recorded only once. The gene calls are TRBV9 and TRBJ2-3, with D maybe TRBD1 (6 bases). Germline CDR1 SGDLS, CDR2 YYNGEE. V shed 3 bases and J shed 0 bases, with 11 bases lying between them. This CDR3 comprises 15 residues. Here the CDR3 DNA reads TGTGCCAGCAGCGGCGGACAGACTAGCACAGATACGCAGTATTTT. It translates to CASSGGQTSTDTQYF.

The V and J genes are TRBV6-1 and TRBJ1-5; possibly TRBD1 for D (6 bases). Per germline, CDR1 MNHNS and CDR2 SASEGT. The CDR3 length is 14 residues. V dropped 7 bases and J dropped 10 bases, with 20 bases sitting between them. This chain's CDR3 is CASTPPGAGDPQHF. The CDR3 nucleotides are TGTGCCAGCACCCCTCCGGGGGCGGGGGACCCCCAGCATTTT.

The V gene is TRBV7-2, the J gene TRBJ1-5; 9 bases fit TRBD1. The CDR3 covers 15 residues. Trimming removed 5 bases from V and 2 bases from J; junction bases left unmatched: 4. Germline V gene lookup returns CDR1 SGHTA and CDR2 FQGNSA. The CDR3 DNA reads as TGTGCCAGCAGCACACAGGGGGCGGGCAATCAGCCCCAGCATTTT. It encodes CASSTQGAGNQPQHF.

This clone appeared a single time. The chain employs TRBV9 and TRBJ2-7; 7 nucleotides line up with TRBD2. V shed 0 bases and J 6 bases; nucleotides not matched to a gene: 9. CDR1 and CDR2 (germline): SGDLS, YYNGEE. The CDR3 covers 15 residues. The CDR3 sequence is CASSVAAGARGEQYF. CDR3 coding DNA: TGTGCCAGCAGCGTAGCGGCGGGAGCACGGGGCGAGCAGTACTTC.

The V and J genes are TRBV5-4 and TRBJ2-7; D is uncertain. This CDR3 region has 14 residues. V was pared by 0 bases and J by 3 bases, with 10 bases between. CDR1 is SGHNT and CDR2 is YYREEE in the germline V gene (reference sequence). In DNA, the CDR3 is TGTGCCAGCAGCTTGGGTACGCCGGTCTACGAGCAGTACTTC. Translated: CASSLGTPVYEQYF. Drawing the rest from reference TRBV5-4 and TRBJ2-7, the complete variable domain is ETGVTQSPTHLIKTRGQQVTLRCSSQSGHNTVSWYQQALGQGPQFIFQYYREEENGRGNFPPRFSGLQFPNYSSELNVNALELDDSALYLCASSLGTPVYEQYFGPGTRLTVT.

The rearrangement joins TRBV18 to TRBJ2-5, with D possibly TRBD1 on 5 matching bases. Germline V CDR1 and CDR2: KGHSH, LQKENI. This CDR3 region has 16 residues. V was clipped by 2 bases and J by 0 bases, with 13 bases between them. CDR3 in DNA: TGTGCCAGCTCACCATTTCCGCAGGGCCACCAAGAGACCCAGTACTTC. It yields the protein CASSPFPQGHQETQYF.

The chain couples TRBV6-6 to TRBJ1-5; 7 bases fit TRBD1. This CDR3 spans 14 amino acids. Trimming took 6 bases from V and 0 from J; bases not matched to a gene: 2. The V gene's germline CDR1 is MNHNY and CDR2 SVGAGI (reference sequence). CDR3 DNA sequence: TGTGCCAGCAGGCCAGGGGGTAGCAATCAGCCCCAGCATTTT. This gives the protein CASRPGGSNQPQHF.

V is TRBV19 and J is TRBJ1-2; no firm D call. The CDR3 contains 11 residues. Germline CDR1 reads LNHDA; CDR2 reads SQIVND (reference sequence). Trimming took 6 bases from V and 8 from J, leaving 10 bases between them. The CDR3 loop reads CASREVGGYTF. The CDR3 nucleotides read TGTGCCAGTAGAGAGGTAGGCGGCTACACCTTC.

This chain links TRBV28 with TRBJ1-2; 9 positions agree with TRBD1. Germline trimming cut 5 bases from V and 6 bases from J; bases unmatched to any gene: 16. This CDR3 region has 17 residues. CDR1 MDHEN and CDR2 SYDVKM come from the germline V gene. This CDR3 reads CASSPSRDGRQGDGYTF. CDR3 nucleotide sequence: TGTGCCAGCAGTCCGTCCCGGGACGGCCGACAGGGGGATGGCTACACCTTC.

V gene TRBV6-5 combines with J gene TRBJ1-5; TRBD1 is a possible D gene (6 bases). The V end was cut by 6 bases, the J end by 2 bases, with 14 bases between. The CDR3 extends over 15 amino acids. Germline CDR1 MNHEY, CDR2 SVGAGI. The DNA for the CDR3 is TGTGCCAGCAGCTACACAGGGACGGGCAATCAGCCCCAGCATTTT. Translating gives CASSYTGTGNQPQHF.

The CDR3 DNA follows: TGCAGCGTTGAAGTGCAGGGGGAAGGCGATGAGCAGTTCTTC. Its translation: CSVEVQGEGDEQFF. The rearrangement joins TRBV29-1 to TRBJ2-1; 7 bases are a match to TRBD1. The V and J ends lost 1 base and 8 bases, in that order; junction bases with no gene match: 8. Germline V gene lookup returns CDR1 SQVTM and CDR2 ANQGSEA. CDR3 length: 14 residues.

This chain uses TRBV6-5 with TRBJ2-1, with D maybe TRBD1 (6 bases). V shed 6 bases and J shed 5 bases, with 14 bases lying between them. The germline V gene has CDR1 MNHEY and CDR2 SVGAGI. The CDR3 is 14 residues long. CDR3 in DNA: TGTGCCAGCAGCCTCCTGGACAGAGACAATGAGCAGTTCTTC. Its translation: CASSLLDRDNEQFF.

This clone came up once. This specimen includes other DNA sequences encoding the same CDR3. This rearrangement joins TRBV6-5 to TRBJ1-5, with 8 bases that match TRBD1. The CDR3 is 14 residues long. J was trimmed by 6 bases and V by 2 bases; bases with no gene match: 3. Germline V gene lookup returns CDR1 MNHEY and CDR2 SVGAGI. The chain's CDR3 is CASSYGQGGQPQHF. In DNA form, the CDR3 reads TGTGCCAGCAGTTACGGACAGGGAGGTCAGCCCCAGCATTTT.

The chain is built from TRBV9 and TRBJ2-2; 9 bases agree with TRBD2. Trimming removed 4 bases from V and 4 bases from J; junction bases left unmatched: 8. This CDR3 region has 16 residues. The germline CDR1 and CDR2 sequences are SGDLS and YYNGEE. The CDR3 nucleotides are TGTGCCAGCAGCCCTATAGCGGGGGTCATCACCGGGGAGCTGTTTTTT. Translating it yields CASSPIAGVITGELFF.

The chain links TRBV5-1 to TRBJ2-5; possible D gene TRBD2, 6 bases. Trimming removed 5 bases from V and 5 bases from J, with 19 bases in between. This CDR3 is built from 15 residues. Germline loops: CDR1 SGHRS, CDR2 YFSETQ. The CDR3 region has the DNA TGCGCCAGCAGGGAGTGGGGCTCGGGAGACGAGACCCAGTACTTC. Amino acids: CASREWGSGDETQYF.

The rearrangement joins TRBV5-1 to TRBJ2-2, with TRBD1 matching 11 bases. The germline V gene has CDR1 SGHRS and CDR2 YFSETQ. The CDR3 totals 15 residues. The V and J ends lost 8 bases and 5 bases, in that order; junction bases with no gene match: 8. The DNA for the CDR3 is TGCGCCAGTGGGAGGACAGGGGGCGCTACCGGGGAGCTGTTTTTT. It translates to CASGRTGGATGELFF.

The chain has TRBV27 and TRBJ1-6; tentatively, D is TRBD1 (6 bases). CDR1 MNHEY and CDR2 SMNVEV come from the germline V gene (reference sequence). The CDR3 contains 15 residues. Trimming removed 2 bases at V and 10 bases at J, with 15 bases between. The CDR3 DNA is TGTGCCAGCAGTTTAGGGAAGGGGGTAGGGTCACCCCTCCACTTT. It specifies CASSLGKGVGSPLHF.

This clone was recorded a few times. The gene calls are TRBV5-1 and TRBJ1-2, with 7 bases matching TRBD1. Germline trimming cut 4 bases from V and 3 bases from J; bases unmatched to any gene: 3. Germline assignment: CDR1 SGHRS and CDR2 YFSETQ. The CDR3 loop spans 13 amino acids. CDR3: CASSTGQYYGYTF. CDR3 bases: TGCGCCAGCAGCACGGGACAGTACTATGGCTACACCTTC.